This is a list of T cell receptor beta chains from one sample in a study of B cell selection in AIRE deficiency. Profiling relied on immunoSEQ multiplex PCR, and the TCRdb table lists in-frame clones only, not all of them. The sample yields some 22,000 clones, 90% to 97% seen once. The sequenced material came from CD4+CD127+ conventional T cells sorted from PBMCs. Source of these receptors: a human donor in good health. CDR3s include the opening cysteine and the closing phenylalanine or tryptophan. D genes are given only for firm matches. Not all rows give a size; the values are once, few, many and, for expanded clones, a class.

V gene	D gene	clone size	J gene	CDR3 protein	CDR3 DNA
TRBV5-8	TRBD1	-	TRBJ1-5	CALNRDRNQPQHF	TGTGCCCTGAATCGGGACAGAAATCAGCCCCAGCATTTT
TRBV6-5	TRBD1	-	TRBJ1-2	CASGGQENYGYTF	TGTGCCAGCGGGGGACAGGAGAACTATGGCTACACCTTC
TRBV7-2	-	once	TRBJ2-1	CASSYDRSREQFF	TGTGCCAGCAGCTATGACAGGTCGCGGGAGCAGTTCTTC
TRBV2	-	-	TRBJ2-1	CASSESAGSYNEQFF	TGTGCCAGCAGTGAGTCGGCAGGGTCTTACAATGAGCAGTTCTTC
TRBV6-6	TRBD2	once	TRBJ2-1	CATRRGGLSEQFF	TGTGCTACGAGGCGGGGGGGCCTTAGTGAGCAGTTCTTC
TRBV7-2	TRBD1	-	TRBJ2-1	CASSLEGQGYNEQFF	TGTGCCAGCAGCTTAGAGGGACAGGGATACAATGAGCAGTTCTTC
TRBV4-1	TRBD1	-	TRBJ2-1	CASSQEGTGTNEQFF	TGCGCCAGCAGCCAAGAGGGGACAGGTACAAATGAGCAGTTCTTC
TRBV19	-	-	TRBJ1-1	CASRTGTTMNTEAFF	TGTGCCAGTAGGACCGGGACAACTATGAACACTGAAGCTTTCTTT
TRBV18	TRBD1	-	TRBJ1-2	CASSLRGGGNGYTF	TGTGCCAGCTCCCTCCGGGGAGGGGGCAATGGCTACACCTTC
TRBV7-9	TRBD2	-	TRBJ2-7	CASSSSGGLYEQYF	TGTGCCAGCAGCTCCTCGGGGGGGCTCTACGAGCAGTACTTC
TRBV4-1	-	-	TRBJ2-2	CASSQVDMGFLNTGELFF	TGCGCCAGCAGCCAAGTCGACATGGGGTTTCTAAACACCGGGGAGCTGTTTTTT
TRBV5-1	-	-	TRBJ1-1	CASTSNGGYGTEAFF	TGCGCCAGCACCTCAAATGGGGGATATGGGACTGAAGCTTTCTTT
TRBV6-5	-	-	TRBJ1-3	CASSYGLPESGNTIYF	TGTGCCAGCAGTTACGGACTCCCCGAATCTGGAAACACCATATATTTT
TRBV6-5	-	-	TRBJ2-7	CASSYRGLVNYEQYF	TGTGCCAGCAGTTACAGGGGACTGGTAAACTACGAGCAGTACTTC
TRBV5-1	-	-	TRBJ2-3	CASSTSSTDTQYF	TGCGCCAGCAGCACCTCCAGCACAGATACGCAGTATTTT
TRBV9	-	-	TRBJ1-1	CASSVEVGSAEAFF	TGTGCCAGCAGCGTAGAGGTGGGATCGGCTGAAGCTTTCTTT
TRBV20-1	-	-	TRBJ2-5	CSAPGFGHLYF	TGCAGTGCTCCAGGGTTCGGCCATCTGTACTTC
TRBV5-1	-	-	TRBJ2-7	CASSSQGYPYEQYF	TGCGCCAGCAGCTCGCAGGGTTACCCCTACGAGCAGTACTTC
TRBV7-2	TRBD1	-	TRBJ2-7	CASSLARTGSTYEQYF	TGTGCCAGCAGCTTAGCTAGGACAGGGTCAACCTACGAGCAGTACTTC
TRBV10-1	TRBD1	-	TRBJ2-3	CATGRDRRTDTQYF	TGCGCCACCGGCCGGGACAGACGCACAGATACGCAGTATTTT